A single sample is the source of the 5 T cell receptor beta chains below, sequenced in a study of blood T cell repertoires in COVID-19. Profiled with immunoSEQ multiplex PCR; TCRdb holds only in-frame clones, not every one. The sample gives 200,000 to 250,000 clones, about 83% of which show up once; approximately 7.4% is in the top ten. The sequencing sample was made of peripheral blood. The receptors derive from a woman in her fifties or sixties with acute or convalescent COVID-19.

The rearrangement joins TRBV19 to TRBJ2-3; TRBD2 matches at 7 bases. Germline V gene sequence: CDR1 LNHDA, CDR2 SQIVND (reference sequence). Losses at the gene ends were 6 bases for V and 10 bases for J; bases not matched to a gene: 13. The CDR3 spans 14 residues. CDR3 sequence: CASSLGGEVGAQYF. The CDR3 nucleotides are TGTGCCAGTAGCCTGGGGGGGGAGGTGGGTGCGCAGTATTTT.

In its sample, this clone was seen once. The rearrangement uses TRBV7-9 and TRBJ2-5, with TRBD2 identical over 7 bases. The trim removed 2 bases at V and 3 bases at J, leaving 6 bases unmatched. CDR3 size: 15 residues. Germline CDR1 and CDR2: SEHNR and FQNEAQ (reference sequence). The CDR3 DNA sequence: TGTGCCAGCAGCTTACGCTTCGCGGGGGAAGAGACCCAGTACTTC. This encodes CASSLRFAGEETQYF.

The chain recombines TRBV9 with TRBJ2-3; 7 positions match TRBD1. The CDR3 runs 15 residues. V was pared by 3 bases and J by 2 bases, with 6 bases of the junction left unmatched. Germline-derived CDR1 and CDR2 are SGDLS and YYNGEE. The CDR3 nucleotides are TGTGCCAGCAGCGAGCTTGGGACAGACACAGATACGCAGTATTTT. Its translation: CASSELGTDTDTQYF.

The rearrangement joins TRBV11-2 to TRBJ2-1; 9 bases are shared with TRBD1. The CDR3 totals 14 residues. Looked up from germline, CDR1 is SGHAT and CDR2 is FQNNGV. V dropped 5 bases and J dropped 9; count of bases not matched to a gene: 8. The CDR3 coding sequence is TGTGCCAGCAGCCCCGGGACAGGGAGGGCTGAGCAGTTCTTC. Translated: CASSPGTGRAEQFF.

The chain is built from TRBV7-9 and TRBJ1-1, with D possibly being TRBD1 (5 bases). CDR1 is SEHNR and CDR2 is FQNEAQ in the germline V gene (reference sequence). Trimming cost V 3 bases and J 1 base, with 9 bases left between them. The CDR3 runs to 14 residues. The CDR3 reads CASSFIRGNTEAFF. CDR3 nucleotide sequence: TGTGCCAGCAGCTTTATTAGGGGGAACACTGAAGCTTTCTTT.